This T cell receptor (beta chain) emerged from a study of blood T cell repertoires in COVID-19. Produced via immunoSEQ multiplex PCR; TCRdb's table is partial and in-frame only. The data hold about 200,000 clones, with around nine tenths observed a single time. The CDR3 spans 14 residues. The germline CDR1 and CDR2 sequences are LGHDT and YNNKEL (reference sequence). With V trimmed by 5 bases and J by 1 base, 2 bases remained unmatched. This clonotype was obtained from a woman aged 25 to 45 with acute COVID-19. The source material was PBMCs or T cells enriched from blood (not recorded which). This chain uses TRBV3-1 (or the pseudogene TRBV3-2) with TRBJ1-3, with 7 bases aligning to TRBD1. The CDR3 region is CASSYRGSGNTIYF. The CDR3 coding sequence is TGTGCCAGCAGCTACAGGGGATCTGGAAACACCATATATTTT.